This record concerns one T cell receptor (beta chain) sequence. This entry comes from a study of T-cell memory formation after mild COVID-19. TCRdb reprocessed the 5' RACE reads with MiXCR, giving one entry per CDR3 protein. This table holds around 320,000 distinct CDR3 sequences, less than 20% found once. This CDR3 is built from 15 residues. V lost 2 bases, J lost 5 bases, and 12 bases lay in between. Germline V gene sequence: CDR1 SEHNR, CDR2 FQNEAQ (reference sequence). Input material: PBMCs or a T cell subset sorted from them (not recorded which). The clonotype was recovered from a man in his late teens or twenties who had mild COVID-19 (a few samples of this study predate the infection). Cell type and time point are not known. V gene TRBV7-9 combines with J gene TRBJ2-2; D not certain. The CDR3 DNA reads TGTGCCAGCAGCTTATCGGGCTCGTGGACCGGGGAGCTGTTTTTT. Its translation: CASSLSGSWTGELFF.